These T cell receptor beta chains were read from a single sample in a study of T cell repertoires in cytomegalovirus infection. TCRdb called the reads again in MiXCR, with one record for every CDR3 protein. The sample includes some 450,000 distinct CDR3 sequences, roughly a third seen only once; the top ten take around 13%. Sequences were obtained from PBMCs. The receptors originated from a human donor in good health (CMV status not recorded). Some clones in this sample may be carry-over from other donors' samples. Both conserved end residues are part of each CDR3. A D gene is named only where the DNA matches it firmly. Expanded clones get a size class; other rows say once, few or many, or leave the size out.

clone_size	v_call	d_call	j_call	cdr3_aa	cdr3_nt
few	TRBV7-9	NA	TRBJ1-3	CASSLEEGIRNTIYF	TGTGCCAGCAGCTTAGAGGAAGGCATTCGAAACACCATATATTTT
NA	TRBV5-1	NA	TRBJ1-2	CASSMTGPYGYTF	TGCGCCAGCAGCATGACAGGTCCCTATGGCTACACCTTC
many	TRBV12-3/TRBV12-4	NA	TRBJ1-1	CASSGLNTEAFF	TGTGCCAGCAGTGGGCTTAACACTGAAGCTTTCTTT
NA	TRBV18	NA	TRBJ1-1	CASSNRGAVPEAFF	TGTGCCAGCTCAAATCGGGGGGCGGTCCCTGAAGCTTTCTTT
many	TRBV7-8	TRBD1	TRBJ1-5	CASSSERTGGHQPQHF	TGTGCCAGCAGCTCGGAGCGGACAGGCGGCCATCAGCCCCAGCATTTT
few	TRBV6-6	NA	TRBJ1-1	CASSWTPNTEAFF	TGTGCCAGCAGTTGGACACCAAACACTGAAGCTTTCTTT
few	TRBV7-7	TRBD1	TRBJ1-1	CASSGARQGFHRRVGTEAFF	TGTGCTAGCAGCGGGGCCCGACAGGGCTTCCATAGAAGAGTGGGCACTGAAGCTTTCTTT
many	TRBV7-2	NA	TRBJ1-3	CASSLAPSFSGNTIYF	TGTGCCAGCAGCTTAGCGCCGAGTTTCTCTGGAAACACCATATATTTT
many	TRBV7-2	NA	TRBJ2-1	CLSVEAPNNNEQFF	TGCCTATCGGTCGAGGCACCTAACAATAATGAGCAGTTCTTC
NA	TRBV7-4	NA	TRBJ2-7	CASSPKSGAYEQYF	TGTGCCAGCAGCCCGAAGTCGGGAGCCTACGAGCAGTACTTC
NA	TRBV12-3/TRBV12-4	TRBD2	TRBJ2-7	CASSLLAGGNEQYF	TGTGCCAGCAGCCTACTAGCGGGGGGAAACGAGCAGTACTTC
few	TRBV4-1	NA	TRBJ2-5	CASSQGPSLGTQYF	TGCGCCAGCAGCCAAGGGCCAAGTCTCGGGACCCAGTACTTC